A selection of T cell receptor beta chains follows, all from one sample in a study of technical replicates of blood from a handful of donors. Clones were read by immunoSEQ multiplex PCR, and TCRdb kept only the in-frame ones, dropping some. Of roughly 80,000 clones listed, 93% are singletons. Sequencing was carried out using T cells isolated from PBMCs. Receptors were obtained from a human donor in good health. Both conserved end residues are part of each CDR3. A D gene is named only where the DNA matches it firmly. Clone size, where shown, is once, few, many, or a class for clones that have expanded.

clone_size,d_call,v_call,j_call,cdr3_length,cdr3_aa,cdr3_nt
NA,TRBD1,TRBV6-5,TRBJ2-3,13,CATYRGLTDTQYF,TGTGCCACCTACAGGGGTCTTACAGATACGCAGTATTTT
NA,NA,TRBV28,TRBJ1-5,11,CASSPNQPQHF,TGTGCCAGCAGTCCGAATCAGCCCCAGCATTTT
NA,TRBD2,TRBV5-4,TRBJ2-7,16,CASSWTSGRAPYEQYF,TGTGCCAGCAGCTGGACTAGCGGGAGGGCCCCCTACGAGCAGTACTTC
NA,TRBD2,TRBV6-1,TRBJ2-7,15,CASIRLAGVSYEQYF,TGTGCCAGCATCCGACTAGCGGGAGTCTCCTACGAGCAGTACTTC
NA,TRBD2,TRBV5-1,TRBJ2-5,15,CASSVGLAGGETQYF,TGCGCCAGCAGCGTGGGACTAGCGGGGGGGGAGACCCAGTACTTC
few,TRBD1,TRBV18,TRBJ1-2,14,CASSPDRGPYGYTF,TGTGCCAGCTCACCGGACAGGGGCCCCTATGGCTACACCTTC
once,NA,TRBV30,TRBJ1-1,14,CALVLIYRDTEAFF,TGTGCCCTCGTCCTAATCTACAGGGACACTGAAGCTTTCTTT
NA,NA,TRBV5-1,TRBJ2-7,16,CASSLDPPDTFYEQYF,TGCGCCAGCAGCCTGGACCCCCCGGACACCTTCTACGAGCAGTACTTC
NA,TRBD2,TRBV11-3,TRBJ2-3,12,CASSRGLAAQYF,TGTGCCAGCAGCAGAGGACTAGCTGCGCAGTATTTT
NA,NA,TRBV19,TRBJ1-2,13,CASSIDRVGGYTF,TGTGCCAGTAGTATAGACAGGGTTGGAGGCTACACCTTC
NA,NA,TRBV6-1,TRBJ1-1,19,CASSEVRGGALGQNTEAFF,TGTGCCAGCAGTGAAGTCCGCGGGGGCGCACTAGGGCAGAACACTGAAGCTTTCTTT
NA,NA,TRBV2,TRBJ2-5,15,CASTGGRTLQETQYF,TGTGCCAGCACTGGGGGGAGGACGTTACAAGAGACCCAGTACTTC
NA,NA,TRBV10-3,TRBJ1-2,15,CAISESVQGRTGYTF,TGTGCCATCAGTGAGTCCGTCCAGGGGCGTACGGGCTACACCTTC
NA,TRBD1,TRBV7-9,TRBJ1-1,16,CASSLRPGQGAPEAFF,TGTGCCAGCAGCTTAAGGCCGGGACAGGGGGCGCCTGAAGCTTTCTTT
NA,NA,TRBV25-1,TRBJ1-4,16,CASSEGLTGTNEKLFF,TGTGCCAGCAGTGAAGGCCTTACAGGTACTAATGAAAAACTGTTTTTT
NA,NA,TRBV2,TRBJ1-5,15,CASSGDSPSNQPQHF,TGTGCCAGCAGTGGAGACAGTCCTAGCAATCAGCCCCAGCATTTT
NA,NA,TRBV4-1,TRBJ2-7,15,CASSQDWRGSHEQYF,TGCGCCAGCAGCCAAGATTGGAGGGGATCCCACGAGCAGTACTTC
NA,TRBD1,TRBV27,TRBJ1-3,15,CASSLGTASGNTIYF,TGTGCCAGCAGTTTGGGGACAGCGTCTGGAAACACCATATATTTT
NA,NA,TRBV6-4,TRBJ2-7,12,CASRGLEGEQYF,TGTGCCAGCAGAGGGTTGGAGGGCGAGCAGTACTTC
NA,NA,TRBV5-1,TRBJ2-7,11,CASSEAYEQYF,TGCGCCAGCTCGGAGGCGTACGAGCAGTACTTC
NA,TRBD1,TRBV19,TRBJ1-6,17,CASKARGTGGAYSPLHF,TGTGCCAGTAAGGCCCGGGGGACAGGGGGCGCTTATTCACCCCTCCACTTT
NA,TRBD1,TRBV7-8,TRBJ2-5,15,CASSTRGQGGETQYF,TGTGCCAGCAGCACTAGGGGGCAGGGCGGAGAGACCCAGTACTTC
NA,NA,TRBV7-9,TRBJ2-3,11,CASSELDTQYF,TGTGCCAGCAGTGAGCTAGATACGCAGTATTTT
NA,TRBD1,TRBV5-8,TRBJ2-5,14,CASSFVQGGKTQYF,TGTGCCAGCAGCTTTGTACAGGGGGGAAAGACCCAGTACTTC